Shown below are 29 T cell receptor beta chains from a single sample sequenced in a study of shared clonotypes between healthy human individuals. Profiling relied on immunoSEQ multiplex PCR, and the TCRdb table lists in-frame clones only, not all of them. The table includes some 2,000,000 clones, roughly 96% detected once. The sequencing input was naive CD4+ T cells sorted from blood. Subset given: CD45RA+ positively selected. The source of these receptors is a man younger than 35 in good health.

This clone has a single count. The chain is built from TRBV9 and TRBJ1-1, with D hard to call. V was clipped by 5 bases and J by 5 bases, with 10 bases between them. From germline, CDR1 is SGDLS and CDR2 YYNGEE. The CDR3 spans 12 residues. In DNA form, the CDR3 reads TGTGCCAGCAGTTCATCCGGGACTGAAGCTTTCTTT. It yields the protein CASSSSGTEAFF.

This clone was picked up one time. The chain recombines TRBV11-2 with TRBJ2-2; D call uncertain. Germline CDR1 and CDR2: SGHAT and FQNNGV. V lost 2 bases and J 5 bases, leaving 6 bases between the germline ends. The CDR3 runs 13 residues. In DNA, the CDR3 is TGTGCCAGCAGCTTATCCTTGACCGGGGAGCTGTTTTTT. Protein product: CASSLSLTGELFF.

The rearrangement joins TRBV6-5 to TRBJ2-5; no reliable D call. V was shortened by 2 bases and J by 4 bases, with 5 bases between the two germline ends. The CDR3 has 12 residues. Per the germline V gene, CDR1 is MNHEY and CDR2 is SVGAGI. The CDR3 DNA sequence: TGTGCCAGCAGTTACCGGAGAGAGACCCAGTACTTC. It translates to CASSYRRETQYF.

J is TRBJ1-5 and V is TRBV5-1, with 8 positions matching TRBD1. The CDR3 consists of 15 residues. V trimming: 0 bases; J trimming: 4 bases; junction bases outside the gene matches: 3. CDR1 is SGHRS and CDR2 is YFSETQ in the germline V gene. CDR3 loop: CASSLEDRVNQPQHF. CDR3 sequence (DNA): TGCGCCAGCAGCTTGGAGGACAGGGTAAATCAGCCCCAGCATTTT.

The V call is TRBV2, the J call TRBJ2-5; possibly TRBD1 for D (5 bases). CDR3 length: 14 residues. Trimming removed 7 bases from V and 4 bases from J, with 16 bases in between. CDR1 is SNHLY and CDR2 is FYNNEI in the germline V gene. CDR3 sequence: CASTLTGRLETQYF. The CDR3 DNA follows: TGTGCCAGCACCCTAACAGGCAGGCTAGAGACCCAGTACTTC. The complete variable domain, with remaining parts taken from reference TRBV2 and TRBJ2-5, reads EPEVTQTPSHQVTQMGQEVILRCVPISNHLYFYWYRQILGQKVEFLVSFYNNEISEKSEIFDDQFSVERPDGSNFTLKIRSTKLEDSAMYFCASTLTGRLETQYFGPGTRLLVL.

The V call is TRBV11-2, the J call TRBJ1-3; D ambiguous. V lost 4 bases and J lost 2, with 9 bases in between. The germline V gene encodes CDR1 SGHAT and CDR2 FQNNGV. The CDR3 contains 14 residues. CDR3 sequence reads: CASSSRETGNTIYF. The CDR3, as DNA: TGTGCCAGCAGCTCGCGGGAGACTGGAAACACCATATATTTT.

The chain uses TRBV5-6 and TRBJ2-3, with 10 positions matching TRBD2. Germline V gene lookup returns CDR1 SGHDT and CDR2 YYEEEE. The CDR3 covers 14 residues. Losses at the gene ends were 8 bases for V and 4 bases for J; bases not matched to a gene: 7. As DNA, the CDR3 is TGTGCCAGTCAAGGCCTAGCGGGAGCAGATACGCAGTATTTT. Residues: CASQGLAGADTQYF.

The genes are TRBV11-3 and TRBJ2-2; D might be TRBD1 (6 bases). Germline V CDR1 and CDR2: SGHNT, YENEEA. This CDR3 contains 16 residues. Trimming left V 1 base short and J 3 bases short, with 12 bases between. The CDR3 sequence is CASSLGGGQYTGELFF. The CDR3, as DNA: TGTGCCAGCAGCTTAGGAGGAGGACAGTACACCGGGGAGCTGTTTTTT. Filled out from reference TRBV11-3 and TRBJ2-2, the complete variable domain reads EAGVVQSPRYKIIEKKQPVAFWCNPISGHNTLYWYLQNLGQGPELLIRYENEEAVDDSQLPKDRFSAERLKGVDSTLKIQPAELGDSAVYLCASSLGGGQYTGELFFGEGSRLTVL.

This chain links TRBV7-2 with TRBJ2-3; TRBD1 might be the D (6 bases). CDR3 length: 11 residues. V was shortened by 6 bases and J by 13 bases, with 14 bases between the two germline ends. Germline CDR1 reads SGHTA; CDR2 reads FQGNSA. CDR3 sequence: CASSGGPREYF. The CDR3 DNA reads TGTGCCAGCAGTGGGGGCCCGAGGGAGTATTTT.

The chain couples TRBV5-1 to TRBJ1-2; no clear D. The ends were cut back, 0 bases at V and 2 bases at J, with 17 bases in the middle. This CDR3 contains 17 residues. Germline V gene lookup returns CDR1 SGHRS and CDR2 YFSETQ. The CDR3 loop is CASSLGPWQQLNYGYTF. Written as DNA, the CDR3 is TGCGCCAGCAGCTTGGGCCCGTGGCAGCAGCTAAACTATGGCTACACCTTC.

As to this clone: This specimen includes other DNA sequences encoding the same CDR3. V and J are TRBV29-1 and TRBJ2-4; a possible D gene is TRBD2 (5 bases). The length of the CDR3 is 14 residues. The V gene's germline CDR1 is SQVTM and CDR2 ANQGSEA. The V gene lost 1 base and the J gene lost 8 bases, with 15 bases spanning the gap. CDR3 region: CSVEGPGSMDIQYF. The CDR3 bases are TGCAGCGTTGAAGGCCCGGGGAGTATGGACATTCAGTACTTC.

V is TRBV27 and J is TRBJ1-2; D is unresolved. This CDR3 has 15 residues. Per the germline V gene, CDR1 is MNHEY and CDR2 is SMNVEV (reference sequence). Trimming left V 3 bases short and J 7 bases short, with 18 bases between. The CDR3 DNA sequence: TGTGCCAGCAGTTTCTCATCGACCGCGTCGGGTGGCTACACCTTC. As protein: CASSFSSTASGGYTF.

Here the CDR3 DNA reads TGTGCCAGCAGCTTGGCACAGGGGGTCGGCGAGCAGTACTTC. This gives the protein CASSLAQGVGEQYF. The chain recombines TRBV5-6 with TRBJ2-7; 8 bases are shared with TRBD1. Germline V gives CDR1 SGHDT, CDR2 YYEEEE. J gave up 6 bases and V 0 bases, and 5 bases lay outside the gene matches. The length of the CDR3 is 14 residues.

This sequence joins TRBV10-3 and TRBJ2-5, with TRBD2 matching 9 bases. The V gene's germline CDR1 is ENHRY and CDR2 SYGVKD. J was trimmed by 5 bases and V by 5 bases; bases with no gene match: 6. The CDR3 is made up of 14 amino acids. In nucleotides, the CDR3 is TGTGCCATCAGTCACTCTAGCGGGGAGGAGACCCAGTACTTC. As protein: CAISHSSGEETQYF.

This clone was seen once. This chain joins TRBV27 and TRBJ1-3; TRBD1 is a possible D gene (6 bases). Trimming took 3 bases from V and 0 from J, leaving 9 bases between them. This CDR3 region has 15 residues. From germline, CDR1 is MNHEY and CDR2 SMNVEV (reference sequence). Here the CDR3 DNA reads TGTGCCAGCAGTTTTCGCAGGGGCTCTGGAAACACCATATATTTT. This encodes CASSFRRGSGNTIYF.

The rearrangement joins TRBV19 to TRBJ2-1; maybe TRBD2 (5 bases). This CDR3 has 15 amino acids. Germline CDR1 reads LNHDA; CDR2 reads SQIVND (reference sequence). V lost 8 bases, J lost 3 bases, and 17 bases lay in between. The CDR3 DNA reads TGTGCCAGTCGCCCAGCTAGCCGTCTCTACAATGAGCAGTTCTTC. It translates to CASRPASRLYNEQFF.

The genes are TRBV5-6 and TRBJ2-7; TRBD2 matches at 7 bases. The CDR3 is 17 residues long. V dropped 1 base and J dropped 0; count of bases not matched to a gene: 10. CDR1 and CDR2 from the germline V gene are SGHDT and YYEEEE. In DNA form, the CDR3 reads TGTGCCAGCAGCTTGAGGCTTATCGGGAGGTTCTCCTACGAGCAGTACTTC. Translation gives CASSLRLIGRFSYEQYF. The full variable domain, with the rest looked up from reference TRBV5-6 and TRBJ2-7, is DAGVTQSPTHLIKTRGQQVTLRCSPKSGHDTVSWYQQALGQGPQFIFQYYEEEERQRGNFPDRFSGHQFPNYSSELNVNALLLGDSALYLCASSLRLIGRFSYEQYFGPGTRLTVT.

The CDR3 nucleotides read TGTGCCAGCAGCGCCCGGGGGGAGGGGGCATGGGAAAAACTGTTTTTT. Translation: CASSARGEGAWEKLFF. The chain is built from TRBV11-1 and TRBJ1-4; 7 nucleotides align to TRBD1. Germline assignment: CDR1 SGHAT and CDR2 FQDESV (reference sequence). Trimming at V came to 5 bases and at J to 8 bases, leaving 14 bases not matched to a gene. The length of the CDR3 is 16 residues.

This clone was detected only once. The chain has TRBV29-1 and TRBJ1-1; 7 bases agree with TRBD1. Trimming at V came to 5 bases and at J to 4 bases, leaving 13 bases not matched to a gene. The germline gives CDR1 SQVTM, CDR2 ANQGSEA. The CDR3 is 15 amino acids. The CDR3 sequence: CSVTYPDRLATEAFF. CDR3 nucleotides: TGCAGCGTTACTTACCCGGACAGGTTGGCCACTGAAGCTTTCTTT.

The chain uses TRBV2 and TRBJ2-3; TRBD2 is a possible D gene (6 bases). This CDR3 region has 16 residues. V lost 2 bases and J 1 base, leaving 13 bases between the germline ends. CDR1 SNHLY and CDR2 FYNNEI come from the germline V gene. The DNA of the CDR3 is TGTGCCAGCAGTGAAAGGGGCGGGATGCGCACAGATACGCAGTATTTT. It yields the protein CASSERGGMRTDTQYF. Variable domain in full (rest from reference TRBV2 and TRBJ2-3): EPEVTQTPSHQVTQMGQEVILRCVPISNHLYFYWYRQILGQKVEFLVSFYNNEISEKSEIFDDQFSVERPDGSNFTLKIRSTKLEDSAMYFCASSERGGMRTDTQYFGPGTRLTVL.

The chain couples TRBV5-6 to TRBJ1-1; possibly TRBD1 for D (6 bases). The length of the CDR3 is 17 residues. V lost 1 base and J lost 2, with 18 bases in between. The germline CDR1 and CDR2 sequences are SGHDT and YYEEEE. The CDR3 sequence: CASSLFDRLGLNTEAFF. CDR3 coding DNA: TGTGCCAGCAGCTTGTTTGACAGGCTGGGCCTCAACACTGAAGCTTTCTTT.

This chain links TRBV4-1 with TRBJ2-7; 7 bases fit TRBD2. Germline V lookup: CDR1 MGHRA, CDR2 YSYEKL. The V gene end was trimmed by 3 bases and the J gene end by 0 bases; junction bases not matched to a gene: 11. The CDR3 is 17 amino acids. Written as DNA, the CDR3 is TGCGCCAGCAGCCACCCCATGGACGGGGGGAGCTCCTACGAGCAGTACTTC. It yields the protein CASSHPMDGGSSYEQYF.

The rearrangement uses TRBV5-1 and TRBJ1-2, with D unresolved. This CDR3 comprises 15 residues. Trimming took off 0 bases at V and 4 bases at J, with 13 bases between the two ends. Germline CDR1 SGHRS, CDR2 YFSETQ. The CDR3 is CASSLGAVAGYGYTF. CDR3 bases: TGCGCCAGCAGCTTGGGGGCGGTAGCAGGCTATGGCTACACCTTC.

DNA of the CDR3: TGTGCCTGGAGACACACAGATACGCAGTATTTT. Amino acid sequence: CAWRHTDTQYF. The chain uses TRBV30 and TRBJ2-3; D is unclear. CDR3 length: 11 residues. Germline values: CDR1 GTSNPN, CDR2 SVGIG (reference sequence). V was pared by 3 bases and J by 2 bases, with 3 bases between.

This rearrangement joins TRBV4-1 to TRBJ1-1; 10 bases are shared with TRBD1. The CDR3 has 17 amino acids. Germline values: CDR1 MGHRA, CDR2 YSYEKL. The V and J ends lost 1 base and 3 bases, in that order; junction bases with no gene match: 8. This chain's CDR3 is CASSQAEPGTGDTEAFF. The CDR3 DNA sequence: TGCGCCAGCAGCCAAGCTGAACCCGGGACAGGGGACACTGAAGCTTTCTTT.

Regarding this clone: One end of the junction is discordant with germline, which a read error may explain. V usage is TRBV5-6 and J usage is TRBJ1-2, with 8 bases fitting TRBD1. Germline V gives CDR1 SGHDT, CDR2 YYEEEE. This CDR3 spans 15 amino acids. The CDR3 DNA is TGTGCCAGCAGCCTTGGGCAGGGGGCGGACTATAGCTACACCTTC. Its translation: CASSLGQGADYSYTF.

This chain joins TRBV9 and TRBJ1-5; maybe TRBD1 (5 bases). Germline CDR1 SGDLS, CDR2 YYNGEE. The CDR3 extends over 16 amino acids. V lost 0 bases and J lost 2, with 12 bases in between. CDR3 DNA sequence: TGTGCCAGCAGCGTAGCTACCACAGGAGGCAATCAGCCCCAGCATTTT. It translates to CASSVATTGGNQPQHF.

The rearrangement uses TRBV5-8 and TRBJ2-5; perhaps TRBD1 as D (5 bases). This CDR3 is 15 amino acids long. Trimming cost V 0 bases and J 1 base, with 10 bases left between them. Germline V gene sequence: CDR1 SGHTS, CDR2 YDEGEE. CDR3 sequence reads: CASSLGSRGQETQYF. CDR3 DNA: TGTGCCAGCAGCTTGGGTTCTAGGGGCCAAGAGACCCAGTACTTC. The entire variable domain, with the rest obtained from reference TRBV5-8 and TRBJ2-5, is as follows: EAGVTQSPTHLIKTRGQQATLRCSPISGHTSVYWYQQALGLGLQFLLWYDEGEERNRGNFPPRFSGRQFPNYSSELNVNALELEDSALYLCASSLGSRGQETQYFGPGTRLLVL.

In this sample, this clone turned up once. The chain links TRBV5-4 to TRBJ2-3; D may be TRBD2 (6 bases). The length of the CDR3 is 14 residues. The germline CDR1 and CDR2 sequences are SGHNT and YYREEE (reference sequence). Trimming removed 2 bases at V and 3 bases at J, with 10 bases between. The CDR3 nucleotides read TGTGCCAGCAGCTTAGGAGGGATTACAGATACGCAGTATTTT. Translating gives CASSLGGITDTQYF.